The T cell receptor beta chain described here comes from a study of T-cell reconstitution after alpha-beta-depleted transplantation in children (dated by TCRdb to about 2016). Regarding the research as a whole: Using TCR repertoire profiling, the study followed T-cell immune reconstitution in a quantitative way in children after TCRalphabeta/CD19-depleted allogeneic hematopoietic cell transplantation.

On the study overall, not on this receptor specifically: Over the following months the frequencies of hyperexpanded clones went down, and after one year T-cell counts and TCRbeta diversity were mostly credited to newly produced T cells. About two months after transplant, the apparently early recovery of alphabetaT-cell counts reportedly depended on just several hundred clones that had expanded rapidly and came from non-depleted graft cells. The high TCRbeta diversity at day 60 in some patients was ascribed to recipient T cells and intrathymic progenitors that had survived conditioning.

The treatment or condition label, read with the paper, signifies: allogeneic hematopoietic cell transplantation with graft depleted of TCRalphabeta T cells and CD19 B cells. The children who served as transplant recipients had been given grafts of TCRalphabeta/CD19-depleted allogeneic hematopoietic cells. Library prep was done by PCR. Sequencing relied on an Illumina HiSeq 2500. To normalize quantification of the TCRbeta repertoire, the TCR libraries were built with molecular barcoding that relied on unique molecular identifiers. Through fastp at Q25 and MiXCR, TCRdb rebuilt clones from the public reads, retaining in-frame beta chains. When rows share a CDR3 protein, they turn into one entry using the most common DNA and genes. The sample contains roughly 250,000 distinct CDR3 sequences, under 9.5% of them found a single time. The ten largest clones take up less than 8% of the sample. This clonotype was picked up many times. The target of this receptor is not known. Base qualities were left out, and no much larger clone turns up one base away.

CDR1 and CDR2, per the germline V gene, are MGHRA and YSYEKL. The trim is 1 base for V and 7 bases for J, with a gap of 20 bases between the germline ends. The CDR3 has 17 amino acids, counting the end cysteine and phenylalanine. CDR3 DNA only is kept here, 51 bases in frame from base 1. Recombination joined TRBV4-1 with TRBJ2-1, and perhaps TRBD1 as D gene, on 5 matching bases. The sequence derives from a male patient younger than 18 who had a stem cell transplant for acute lymphoblastic leukemia, so the T cells may come from the graft donor. The sequences come from PBMCs, mostly from graft donor cells, collected 180 days after TCRalphabeta/CD19-depleted stem cell transplant. The DNA sequence reads TGCGCCAGCAGCCAAGTTAAGGCCAGGGTAGTCGCGAATGAGCAGTTCTTC. Translation gives CASSQVKARVVANEQFF.